A single TCR beta chain is shown here with its context. Its antigen is unidentified. This specimen comes from a study of cytomegalovirus exposure and HLA in healthy donors. Background on the study: The same platform as the roughly 630 first-cohort repertoires was used for the 90 to 150 validation repertoires, a later analysis reported.

Study-wide findings and caveats: In vitro confirmation showed a few CMV-associated chains to be CMV antigen specific. While the bulk of TCR sequences proved rare, some public TCRs turned up in many donors. The listing of 150 to 200 TCR beta chains classed them as cytomegalovirus-associated.

J gave up 4 bases and V 5 bases, and 8 bases lay outside the gene matches. The CDR3 has 15 amino acids. CDR1 is SGHTA, CDR2 FQGNSA, per germline. Libraries were prepared by immunoSEQ multiplex PCR; TCRdb keeps only in-frame clonotypes and omits some of them. The profile shows some 310,000 clones, 88% of them singletons. Sequencing used PBMCs. The rearrangement uses TRBV7-2 and TRBJ2-1; TRBD1 matches at 7 bases. This TCR was sampled from a man between 25 and 39 years old in good health and CMV-seronegative. The CDR3 here is CASSRTTGTYNEQFF. CDR3 bases: TGTGCCAGCAGCCGCACGACAGGGACATACAATGAGCAGTTCTTC.